A selection of T cell receptor beta chains follows, all from one sample in a study of blood T cell repertoires in COVID-19. The repertoire was sequenced with immunoSEQ multiplex PCR; TCRdb's copy has only in-frame clones and lacks some. The sample lists over 65,000 clones, 80% to 95% occurring once. Sample: peripheral blood. Every receptor here comes from a woman of 80 years or more with acute or convalescent COVID-19. CDR3s include the opening cysteine and the closing phenylalanine or tryptophan. The order of the fields is J gene, V gene, clone size, D gene, CDR3 DNA, CDR3 protein. The D gene is left open where the match is weak. Where a row states a size, it is once, few, many or the class of an expanded clone; other rows omit it.

J: TRBJ1-3; V: TRBV9; size: NA; D: NA; DNA: TGTGCCAGCAGCGTAGAATCGGCGGGGGCCTCTGGAAACACCATATATTTT; CDR3: CASSVESAGASGNTIYF
J: TRBJ1-3; V: TRBV12-3/TRBV12-4; size: NA; D: NA; DNA: TGTGCCAGCAGTCGTTTATCTGGAAACACCATATATTTT; CDR3: CASSRLSGNTIYF
J: TRBJ1-5; V: TRBV6-2/TRBV6-3; size: few; D: TRBD1; DNA: TGTGCCAGCAGTTACTCGCGATCGGGACAGGGCCGCAATCAGCCCCAGCATTTT; CDR3: CASSYSRSGQGRNQPQHF
J: TRBJ2-1; V: TRBV7-2; size: NA; D: NA; DNA: TGTGCCAGCAGCCCTGTGGGGGACACAGTCTACAATGAGCAGTTCTTC; CDR3: CASSPVGDTVYNEQFF
J: TRBJ1-2; V: TRBV5-4; size: NA; D: TRBD1; DNA: TGTGCCAGCAGCCGGGGTCCCGACAGGGGTGACTATGGCTACACCTTC; CDR3: CASSRGPDRGDYGYTF
J: TRBJ1-5; V: TRBV12-3/TRBV12-4; size: NA; D: NA; DNA: TGTGCCAGCTCGTGGGACTCAAATCAGCCCCAGCATTTT; CDR3: CASSWDSNQPQHF
J: TRBJ2-2; V: TRBV5-4; size: NA; D: TRBD1; DNA: TGTGCCAGCAGCCCCCCGACAGGGGGGCCGCGGGAGGGGGAGCTGTTTTTT; CDR3: CASSPPTGGPREGELFF
J: TRBJ1-2; V: TRBV27; size: NA; D: NA; DNA: TGTGCCAGCAGTTTATCGTCGGGGTGGGGCTACACCTTC; CDR3: CASSLSSGWGYTF
J: TRBJ1-2; V: TRBV29-1; size: NA; D: TRBD1; DNA: TGCAGCGTGTCGGGACAGGGGGTGCCTGGCTACACCTTC; CDR3: CSVSGQGVPGYTF
J: TRBJ2-5; V: TRBV12-3/TRBV12-4; size: NA; D: NA; DNA: TGTGCCAGCAGTTTAGAAGGGGCAGAGACCCAGTACTTC; CDR3: CASSLEGAETQYF
J: TRBJ2-1; V: TRBV12-3/TRBV12-4; size: NA; D: NA; DNA: TGTGCCAGCAGCTGGGGCATCAATGAGCAGTTCTTC; CDR3: CASSWGINEQFF
J: TRBJ2-3; V: TRBV19; size: NA; D: NA; DNA: TGTGCCAGTAGCACCCGGACAGTTGGCACAGATACGCAGTATTTT; CDR3: CASSTRTVGTDTQYF
J: TRBJ1-2; V: TRBV3-1/TRBV3-2; size: NA; D: NA; DNA: TGTGCCAGCAGCCAGGCGGGGGCCGTAGGCTACACCTTC; CDR3: CASSQAGAVGYTF
J: TRBJ1-2; V: TRBV11-2; size: NA; D: TRBD1; DNA: TGTGCCAGCAGCCCAAATTCAGGGGGTTCCTATGGCTACACCTTC; CDR3: CASSPNSGGSYGYTF
J: TRBJ2-7; V: TRBV5-1; size: NA; D: NA; DNA: TGCGCCAGCAGCTCCAGCGGCTCCTACGAGCAGTACTTC; CDR3: CASSSSGSYEQYF
J: TRBJ1-5; V: TRBV6-5; size: NA; D: TRBD1; DNA: TGTGCCAGCAGAGGGACAGGGTACAATCAGCCCCAGCATTTT; CDR3: CASRGTGYNQPQHF
J: TRBJ1-5; V: TRBV6-6; size: NA; D: NA; DNA: TGTGCCAGCAGCCCTACTCCCGGCAATCAGCCCCAGCATTTT; CDR3: CASSPTPGNQPQHF
J: TRBJ2-3; V: TRBV9; size: NA; D: NA; DNA: TGTGCCAGCAGCACCCAAGGGGCGGGAAACTCGGATACGCAGTATTTT; CDR3: CASSTQGAGNSDTQYF
J: TRBJ2-7; V: TRBV5-4; size: NA; D: NA; DNA: TGTGCCAGCAGCTTGACGGGATCCTACGAGCAGTACTTC; CDR3: CASSLTGSYEQYF
J: TRBJ2-2; V: TRBV10-3; size: NA; D: TRBD2; DNA: TGTGCCATCAGCGTAGCGGGAGGGGACACCGGGGAGCTGTTTTTT; CDR3: CAISVAGGDTGELFF
J: TRBJ1-4; V: TRBV25-1; size: NA; D: NA; DNA: TGTGCCAGCAGAGGGGGTGGTGAAAAACTGTTTTTT; CDR3: CASRGGGEKLFF
J: TRBJ2-4; V: TRBV6-1; size: NA; D: TRBD1; DNA: TGTGCCAGCAGTGAAGCTACAGGGGGAGCCAAAAACATTCAGTACTTC; CDR3: CASSEATGGAKNIQYF
J: TRBJ1-1; V: TRBV7-3; size: NA; D: NA; DNA: TGTGCCAGCAGGCAGACACCGAAGAACACTGAAGCTTTCTTT; CDR3: CASRQTPKNTEAFF
J: TRBJ1-1; V: TRBV4-1; size: NA; D: NA; DNA: TGCGCCAGCAGCCCTGGAAAGGGGTTAGAATCCACTGAAGCTTTCTTT; CDR3: CASSPGKGLESTEAFF
J: TRBJ1-4; V: TRBV12-3/TRBV12-4; size: NA; D: NA; DNA: TGTGCCAGCAGTTTAAGACAGCGGGGGAAACTGTTTTTT; CDR3: CASSLRQRGKLFF
J: TRBJ1-3; V: TRBV10-1; size: NA; D: NA; DNA: TGCGCCAGCAGTGAGTCGCCGGAGATCTCTGGAAACACCATATATTTT; CDR3: CASSESPEISGNTIYF
J: TRBJ2-1; V: TRBV7-3; size: NA; D: TRBD2; DNA: TGTGCCAGCAGCCCTCAAGTAGCGGGAGGGCCCGGTGAGCAGTTCTTC; CDR3: CASSPQVAGGPGEQFF
J: TRBJ2-1; V: TRBV7-3; size: NA; D: NA; DNA: TGTGCCAGCAGTAAGACTACAGGGTACAATGAGCAGTTCTTC; CDR3: CASSKTTGYNEQFF
J: TRBJ1-6; V: TRBV18; size: NA; D: TRBD1; DNA: TGTGCCAGCTCACTGGGACAGGGGAGGTCTTCACCCCTCCACTTT; CDR3: CASSLGQGRSSPLHF
J: TRBJ1-4; V: TRBV19; size: NA; D: NA; DNA: TGTGCCAGTAGAGATGGAGGGCTTTCAGAAAAACTGTTTTTT; CDR3: CASRDGGLSEKLFF
J: TRBJ2-1; V: TRBV3-1/TRBV3-2; size: NA; D: NA; DNA: TGTGCCAGCAGCCAACCAACTCACTTGAATGAGCAGTTCTTC; CDR3: CASSQPTHLNEQFF
J: TRBJ2-5; V: TRBV3-1/TRBV3-2; size: NA; D: NA; DNA: TGTGCCAGCAGCGTAAAGTACGGAGAGACCCAGTACTTC; CDR3: CASSVKYGETQYF
J: TRBJ1-6; V: TRBV6-1; size: NA; D: TRBD1; DNA: TGTGCCAGCAGTGAAACTTTACAGGGGTGGAATTCACCCCTCCACTTT; CDR3: CASSETLQGWNSPLHF
J: TRBJ1-2; V: TRBV3-1/TRBV3-2; size: NA; D: NA; DNA: TGTGCCAGCAGCCGCCGCCGGAACCAGGGGTTTGGTGGCTACACCTTC; CDR3: CASSRRRNQGFGGYTF
J: TRBJ2-2; V: TRBV7-9; size: NA; D: TRBD2; DNA: TGTGCCAGCAGCTTAGGACTAGCGGGCACCGGGGAGCTGTTTTTT; CDR3: CASSLGLAGTGELFF
J: TRBJ2-1; V: TRBV27; size: NA; D: NA; DNA: TGTGCCAGCAGTCGAGGGGGTTTCAATGAGCAGTTCTTC; CDR3: CASSRGGFNEQFF
J: TRBJ2-7; V: TRBV5-1; size: NA; D: TRBD1; DNA: TGCGCCAGCAGCTTCACAGGGGGCAACGAGCAGTACTTC; CDR3: CASSFTGGNEQYF
J: TRBJ2-6; V: TRBV12-5; size: NA; D: NA; DNA: TGTGCTAGTGGTTTGGTACTATCGATGACTGGGGCCAACGTCCTGACTTTC; CDR3: CASGLVLSMTGANVLTF
J: TRBJ1-5; V: TRBV6-2/TRBV6-3; size: NA; D: NA; DNA: TGTGCCAGCAGCCTGGTCGGGAAGGGCTGGCCGCCCCAGCATTTT; CDR3: CASSLVGKGWPPQHF
J: TRBJ1-2; V: TRBV6-2/TRBV6-3; size: NA; D: TRBD1; DNA: TGTGCCAGCAGCTCGACAGGGGCCTATGGCTACACCTTC; CDR3: CASSSTGAYGYTF
J: TRBJ1-5; V: TRBV7-7; size: NA; D: NA; DNA: TGTGCTAGCCCCCAAAGGAGCCGTTATAGCAATCAGCCCCAGCATTTT; CDR3: CASPQRSRYSNQPQHF
J: TRBJ2-5; V: TRBV5-4; size: once; D: NA; DNA: TGTGCCAGCAGCTTGGCCGGAGGGGGGGGAGGAGAGACCCAGTACTTC; CDR3: CASSLAGGGGGETQYF
J: TRBJ1-5; V: TRBV7-6; size: NA; D: TRBD1; DNA: TGTGCCAGCAGCTTGGGGACAGGCGACAATCAGCCCCAGCATTTT; CDR3: CASSLGTGDNQPQHF